The 10 T cell receptor beta chains in this list originate from one sample, sequenced in a study of early T cells in non-severe SARS-CoV-2 infection (dated by TCRdb to the early 2020s). Library preparation used 5' RACE. Reads for this sample came from a NextSeq 500. TCRdb itself trimmed the public reads at Q25 with fastp, ran MiXCR and retained productive beta chains. Each record represents a unique CDR3 protein, reported with the most common genes and DNA among its rows. Here the sample has 60,000 to 65,000 distinct CDR3 sequences; 9.5% to 15% occur a single time. The ten largest clonotypes hold less than 4.5% of the sample. Sequencing input: whole blood. The source of these receptors is an adult who was a healthcare worker with PCR-confirmed SARS-CoV-2 infection or an uninfected control (not recorded which).

This clonotype was seen many times. V is TRBV5-1 and J is TRBJ2-1, with 12 bases that match TRBD2. Germline V gene sequence: CDR1 SGHRS, CDR2 YFSETQ. CDR3 length: 16 residues. Trimming removed 0 bases from V and 6 bases from J; junction bases left unmatched: 4. The CDR3 region has the DNA TGCGCCAGCAGCTTGGACCCTAGCGGGAGGGCCAATGAGCAGTTCTTC. Translation: CASSLDPSGRANEQFF.

This clonotype was detected ten times or more. The genes are TRBV3-1 and TRBJ2-7, with 11 bases fitting TRBD1. The CDR3 covers 16 residues. Trimming took 0 bases from V and 4 from J; bases not matched to a gene: 5. Germline V CDR1 and CDR2: LGHDT, YNNKEL (reference sequence). The CDR3 loop reads CASSQDLGTGGYEQYF. The CDR3 DNA is TGTGCCAGCAGCCAAGATCTCGGGACAGGGGGGTACGAGCAGTACTTC.

This clonotype was counted many times. This chain links TRBV2 with TRBJ1-6; tentative D call: TRBD1 (5 bases). In germline, CDR1 is SNHLY, CDR2 FYNNEI. The CDR3 extends over 14 amino acids. V shed 5 bases and J shed 10 bases, with 15 bases lying between them. The CDR3, as DNA: TGTGCCAGCAGTCAAAGAGGGGTCCTCTCACCCCTCCACTTT. This translates into CASSQRGVLSPLHF.

This chain uses TRBV6-2 or TRBV6-3 with TRBJ1-6, with 8 bases identical to TRBD1. The trim removed 5 bases at V and 6 bases at J, leaving 3 bases unmatched. The CDR3 has 14 amino acids. Germline assignment: CDR1 MNHEY and CDR2 SVGEGT. The chain's CDR3 is CASSLQGGNSPLHF. The CDR3 DNA is TGTGCCAGCAGTCTACAGGGGGGTAATTCACCCCTCCACTTT.

V gene TRBV12-3 or TRBV12-4 combines with J gene TRBJ2-3; D assignment may be TRBD1 or TRBD2 (7 bases each). The CDR3 covers 14 residues. Trimming left V 4 bases short and J 7 bases short, with 15 bases between. CDR3 sequence: CASSSRGGGHTQYF. In DNA, the CDR3 is TGTGCCAGCAGTTCCCGGGGAGGGGGCCATACGCAGTATTTT.

Many counts were recorded for this clonotype. V gene TRBV29-1 combines with J gene TRBJ2-1, with unresolved D. The CDR3 is made up of 12 amino acids. V was cut by 6 bases and J by 5 bases, with 11 bases left in between. CDR1 SQVTM and CDR2 ANQGSEA come from the germline V gene. The CDR3, as DNA: TGCAGCGTGAATCGACTTAACAATGAGCAGTTCTTC. Protein: CSVNRLNNEQFF.

This clonotype was observed many times. This rearrangement joins TRBV20-1 to TRBJ2-3; 7 nucleotides line up with TRBD2. Germline values: CDR1 DFQATT, CDR2 SNEGSKA (reference sequence). This CDR3 contains 14 residues. After removal of 1 base from V and 4 bases from J, the junction contained 5 bases not matched to a gene. In DNA form, the CDR3 reads TGCAGTGCTAGAGCTGGACTAGTCCCAGATACGCAGTATTTT. This sequence encodes CSARAGLVPDTQYF.

This clonotype showed up many times. The chain is built from TRBV3-1 and TRBJ2-1; maybe TRBD1 (6 bases). The CDR3 covers 13 residues. The germline V gene encodes CDR1 LGHDT and CDR2 YNNKEL (reference sequence). Trimming left V 6 bases short and J 7 bases short, with 13 bases between. The CDR3 protein is CASSPPGANEQFF. The CDR3 region has the DNA TGTGCCAGCAGTCCCCCAGGGGCGAATGAGCAGTTCTTC.

This clonotype was seen only a few times. This chain joins TRBV5-5 and TRBJ2-5; 11 bases fit TRBD2. The V and J ends lost 2 bases and 4 bases, in that order; junction bases with no gene match: 1. The CDR3 is 14 residues long. Germline V CDR1 and CDR2: SGHKS, YYEKEE (reference sequence). CDR3 DNA: TGTGCCAGCAGCTTCCTAGCGGGAGGAGAGACCCAGTACTTC. It is translated as CASSFLAGGETQYF. The full variable domain, rest sourced from reference TRBV5-5 and TRBJ2-5, is DAGVTQSPTHLIKTRGQQVTLRCSPISGHKSVSWYQQVLGQGPQFIFQYYEKEERGRGNFPDRFSARQFPNYSSELNVNALLLGDSALYLCASSFLAGGETQYFGPGTRLLVL.

V is TRBV5-4 and J is TRBJ1-2; tentative D call: TRBD1 (5 bases). The CDR3 is made up of 16 amino acids. V lost 4 bases and J 0 bases, leaving 16 bases between the germline ends. CDR1 and CDR2 (germline): SGHNT, YYREEE (reference sequence). The CDR3 DNA reads as TGTGCCAGCAGCCCCCTTGGAGGGGACCCTAACTATGGCTACACCTTC. The encoded protein is CASSPLGGDPNYGYTF.